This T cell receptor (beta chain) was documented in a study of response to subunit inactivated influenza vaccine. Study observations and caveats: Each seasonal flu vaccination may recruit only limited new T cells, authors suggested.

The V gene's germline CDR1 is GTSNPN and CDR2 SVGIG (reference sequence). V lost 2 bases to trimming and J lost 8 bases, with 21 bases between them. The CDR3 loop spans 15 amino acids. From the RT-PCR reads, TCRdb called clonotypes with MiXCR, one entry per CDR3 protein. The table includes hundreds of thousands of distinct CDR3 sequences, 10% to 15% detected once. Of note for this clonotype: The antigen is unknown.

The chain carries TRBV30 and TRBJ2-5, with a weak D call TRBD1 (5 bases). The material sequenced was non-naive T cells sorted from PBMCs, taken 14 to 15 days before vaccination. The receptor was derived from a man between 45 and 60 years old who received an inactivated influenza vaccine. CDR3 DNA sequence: TGTGCCTGGAGTCCCACCCGGACACTAAGTAATACCCAGTACTTC. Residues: CAWSPTRTLSNTQYF.